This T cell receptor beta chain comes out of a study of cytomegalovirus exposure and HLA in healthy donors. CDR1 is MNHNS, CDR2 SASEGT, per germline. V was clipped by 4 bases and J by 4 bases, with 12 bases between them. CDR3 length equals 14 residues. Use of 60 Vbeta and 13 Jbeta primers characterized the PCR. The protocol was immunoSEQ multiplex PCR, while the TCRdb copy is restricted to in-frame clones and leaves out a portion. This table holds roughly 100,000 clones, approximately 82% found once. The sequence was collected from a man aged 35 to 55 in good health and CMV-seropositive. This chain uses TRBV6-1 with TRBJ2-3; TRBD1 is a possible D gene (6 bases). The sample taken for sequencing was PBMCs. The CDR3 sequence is CASSGQSGADTQYF. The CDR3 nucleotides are TGTGCCAGCAGTGGCCAATCAGGGGCAGATACGCAGTATTTT.